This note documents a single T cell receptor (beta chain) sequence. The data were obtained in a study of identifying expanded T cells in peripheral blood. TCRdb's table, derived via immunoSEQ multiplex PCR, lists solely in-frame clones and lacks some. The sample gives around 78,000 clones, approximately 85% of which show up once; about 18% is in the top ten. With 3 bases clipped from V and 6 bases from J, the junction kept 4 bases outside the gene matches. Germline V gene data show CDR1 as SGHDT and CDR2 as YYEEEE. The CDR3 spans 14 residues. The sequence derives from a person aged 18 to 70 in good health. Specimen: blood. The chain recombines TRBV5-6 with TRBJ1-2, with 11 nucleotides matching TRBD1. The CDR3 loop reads CASSWDRGVHGYTF. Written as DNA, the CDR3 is TGTGCCAGCAGCTGGGACAGGGGGGTACATGGCTACACCTTC.